In this sample, the clone carrying this T cell receptor beta chain turned up a few times. Its target is unknown. Amplified regions were TCR beta CDR3 sequences from RNA transcripts. With the HTBI primer set, the TCR CDR3 went through a first round of RT-PCR. TCRdb re-derived calls from the multiplex PCR reads in MiXCR, one entry per CDR3 protein. The sample consists of 250,000 to 300,000 distinct CDR3 sequences, around a fifth of them appearing once. This specimen belongs to a study of T cells in Graves' hyperthyroidism and ophthalmopathy. General observations from the study: Expanded thyroid clonotypes (above 0.001) were mostly also found in blood. Classification by a 13 V-J model distinguished ophthalmopathy from stable hyperthyroidism. Ophthalmopathy prediction by the model preceded onset by a median about 6 months.

A NOSPECS grade of at least 4, a Clinical Activity Score of at least 3 and duration under 3 months were recorded in ophthalmopathy patients. This CDR3 contains 13 residues. Germline CDR1 and CDR2: LNHNV and YYDKDF (reference sequence). V lost 1 base and J 10 bases, leaving 12 bases between the germline ends. The genes are TRBV15 and TRBJ2-3; D assignment may be TRBD1 or TRBD2 (5 bases each). This receptor was taken from a man in his fifties with Graves' ophthalmopathy. The sequenced sample consisted of blood. The CDR3 sequence is CATSRGGLGAQYF. CDR3 in DNA: TGTGCCACCAGCAGAGGCGGTTTGGGGGCGCAGTATTTT.